This T cell receptor (beta chain) came from a study of T cell responses to AZD1222 COVID-19 vaccine. The table came from immunoSEQ multiplex PCR; TCRdb's copy has only in-frame clones and leaves some out. Here the sample spans roughly 65,000 clones, around nine tenths being singletons. The CDR3 consists of 17 residues. V dropped 5 bases and J dropped 6; count of bases not matched to a gene: 17. Germline CDR1 and CDR2: SGHTA and FQGNSA. Findings of the study overall: At baseline, just 5 or 6 AZD1222 recipients tested seropositive.

As regards this clone: What it binds is not known.

This sequence joins TRBV7-2 and TRBJ2-3, with 7 bases fitting TRBD1. Sequencing was performed on peripheral blood, taken on day 0 of AZD1222 vaccination. The source is an adult in good health. CDR3 DNA sequence: TGTGCCAGCAGCCCAGGACAGGCGGCTAGGGATCGGGATACGCAGTATTTT. Its protein is CASSPGQAARDRDTQYF. Full variable domain (missing parts from reference TRBV7-2 and TRBJ2-3): GAGVSQSPSNKVTEKGKDVELRCDPISGHTALYWYRQSLGQGLEFLIYFQGNSAPDKSGLPSDRFSAERTGGSVSTLTIQRTQQEDSAVYLCASSPGQAARDRDTQYFGPGTRLTVL.